Sequencing of this TCR beta chain was carried out in a study of shared clonotypes between healthy human individuals. As for the study in general: Plates per donor: three CD4 naive, three CD4 memory, two CD8 naive, one CD8 memory. Study-level points and caveats: The generation probabilities recorded for non-shared clonotypes fell below those of clonotypes shared by all four donors. Clonotype sharing across several donors was observed for approximately 5% of naive CD4 clonotypes.

Clones were sequenced by immunoSEQ multiplex PCR, and TCRdb holds only the in-frame ones, with some missing. The repertoire holds approximately 1.9 million clones, with around 95% as singletons. This CDR3 comprises 19 residues. V shed 11 bases and J 4 bases; nucleotides not matched to a gene: 22. Germline loops: CDR1 SGHTA, CDR2 FQGTGA. Only CD45RO-negative cells positively selected for CCR7 counted as naive CD8 cells, so terminally differentiated effector memory CD45RA+ cells were excluded. This clone came up once. The antigen remains unidentified. This sequence joins TRBV7-3 and TRBJ1-5, with 11 positions matching TRBD1. The sequencing input was naive CD8+ T cells from PBMCs. This receptor was obtained from a man aged 18 to 29 in good health. Some clones in this sample may be carry-over from other donors' samples. As DNA, the CDR3 is TGTGCCGGGTGGATGGGATCGGGTCCCGGGACAGGGGGAAATCAGCCCCAGCATTTT. Its translation is CAGWMGSGPGTGGNQPQHF.